Each of the 27 T cell receptor beta chains below was sequenced from the same sample in a study of blood T cell repertoires in COVID-19 (dated by TCRdb to about 2020). Library preparation used the immunoSEQ multiplex PCR assay. The clones in this table, taken by TCRdb from immuneACCESS, are in-frame only. Not every clone is retained; where verified, under half of the shortfall comes from an unresolved V gene, and the cause of the rest is unknown. The sample has fewer than 200,000 clones on record, 84% of them singletons. Clones ranked in the top ten supply around 15% of the sample. The sequencing sample was made of PBMCs or T cells enriched from blood (not recorded which). These receptor sequences come from a man in his fifties who had recovered from COVID-19.

The chain has TRBV19 and TRBJ2-1, with TRBD1 identical over 7 bases. In germline, CDR1 is LNHDA, CDR2 SQIVND (reference sequence). V trimming: 6 bases; J trimming: 1 base; junction bases outside the gene matches: 3. This CDR3 comprises 14 residues. CDR3 loop: CASRAGGSYNEQFF. In DNA, the CDR3 is TGTGCCAGTAGGGCAGGGGGTTCCTACAATGAGCAGTTCTTC.

The chain combines TRBV6-5 with TRBJ1-4, with 8 bases fitting TRBD1. The junction had 14 bases not matched to a gene; V was cut back by 6 bases and J by 14 bases. Germline loops: CDR1 MNHEY, CDR2 SVGAGI. This CDR3 has 14 amino acids. The CDR3 sequence: CASSQRQGPPPLFF. CDR3 bases: TGTGCCAGCAGCCAGAGACAGGGGCCCCCTCCTCTGTTTTTT.

CDR3 loop: CASSRRQGDGYTF. The DNA of the CDR3 is TGTGCCAGCAGCCGACGACAGGGGGATGGCTACACCTTC. The V gene is TRBV3-1 (or the pseudogene TRBV3-2), the J gene TRBJ1-2; 9 nucleotides match TRBD1. Germline V gene lookup returns CDR1 LGHDT and CDR2 YNNKEL (reference sequence). The CDR3 length is 13 residues. V lost 4 bases, J lost 6 bases, and 3 bases stayed unmatched.

The gene calls are TRBV5-1 and TRBJ1-3, with TRBD1 matching 7 bases. V shed 4 bases and J 3 bases; nucleotides not matched to a gene: 7. Germline CDR1 reads SGHRS; CDR2 reads YFSETQ. The CDR3 totals 15 residues. The CDR3 loop reads CASSPTGRLGNTIYF. CDR3 in DNA: TGCGCCAGCAGCCCGACAGGGCGACTTGGAAACACCATATATTTT.

The chain recombines TRBV5-1 with TRBJ1-6; unclear D gene. This CDR3 spans 15 amino acids. CDR1 and CDR2 from the germline V gene are SGHRS and YFSETQ. V was pared by 4 bases and J by 16 bases, with 24 bases between. The CDR3 DNA sequence: TGCGCCAGCAGCCCACCTGGATTAGAGGGAATCAGACTCCACTTT. Protein sequence: CASSPPGLEGIRLHF.

The chain joins TRBV7-9 to TRBJ1-5; D is perhaps TRBD1 (5 bases). Germline CDR1 is SEHNR and CDR2 is FQNEAQ (reference sequence). V was clipped by 5 bases and J by 0 bases, with 17 bases between them. This CDR3 is built from 17 residues. The CDR3 sequence: CASSGSGGPSSNQPQHF. CDR3 DNA sequence: TGTGCCAGCAGCGGCTCCGGGGGACCCTCTAGCAATCAGCCCCAGCATTTT.

The chain is built from TRBV12-5 and TRBJ1-2, with a tentative D call TRBD1 (5 bases). The V gene's germline CDR1 is LGHNT and CDR2 FRNRAP. The CDR3 runs 17 residues. V lost 0 bases and J 3 bases, leaving 17 bases between the germline ends. This CDR3 reads CASGLVQGTISDYGYTF. The CDR3 DNA reads TGTGCTAGTGGTTTGGTCCAGGGCACTATTTCTGACTATGGCTACACCTTC. Together with reference TRBV12-5 and TRBJ1-2, the CDR3 gives the full variable domain: DARVTQTPRHKVTEMGQEVTMRCQPILGHNTVFWYRQTMMQGLELLAYFRNRAPLDDSGMPKDRFSAEMPDATLATLKIQPSEPRDSAVYFCASGLVQGTISDYGYTFGSGTRLTVV.

V is TRBV19 and J is TRBJ2-5, with a tentative D call TRBD2 (6 bases). Between the trimmed V and J ends, which lost 6 bases and 1 base, there was a span of 9 bases. The CDR3 sequence is 13 residues long. Germline V gene sequence: CDR1 LNHDA, CDR2 SQIVND (reference sequence). DNA of the CDR3: TGTGCCAGTAGGCGGGACCGCCAAGAGACCCAGTACTTC. Protein sequence: CASRRDRQETQYF.

The CDR3 coding sequence is TGTGCCAGTAGTACGGGGGACCCCGTGGGCGGCTACACCTTC. It specifies CASSTGDPVGGYTF. This chain uses TRBV19 with TRBJ1-2; weak D call: TRBD1 (5 bases). Germline lookup yields CDR1 LNHDA and CDR2 SQIVND (reference sequence). Trimming took off 4 bases at V and 8 bases at J, with 17 bases between the two ends. This CDR3 region has 14 residues.

This clone was seen only a few times. The rearrangement links TRBV20-1 to TRBJ2-7; no definite D call. V was shortened by 3 bases and J by 6 bases, with 15 bases between the two germline ends. The germline gives CDR1 DFQATT, CDR2 SNEGSKA (reference sequence). This CDR3 comprises 13 residues. DNA of the CDR3: TGCAGTGCTAGTGGCCCCAAGTCAGGCGAGCAGTACTTC. Translated: CSASGPKSGEQYF.

The rearrangement joins TRBV6-5 to TRBJ2-5; 9 bases are a match to TRBD2. The CDR3 length is 13 residues. Looked up from germline, CDR1 is MNHEY and CDR2 is SVGAGI. With V trimmed by 8 bases and J by 3 bases, 4 bases remained unmatched. The CDR3 DNA sequence: TGTGCCAGCCGTAGCGGGGGAAAAGAGACCCAGTACTTC. Translating it yields CASRSGGKETQYF.

V is TRBV3-1 (or the pseudogene TRBV3-2) and J is TRBJ2-7; possible D gene TRBD1, 5 bases. Germline loops: CDR1 LGHDT, CDR2 YNNKEL (reference sequence). The CDR3 is made up of 14 amino acids. The V end was cut by 7 bases, the J end by 4 bases, with 17 bases between. The CDR3 DNA reads as TGTGCCAGCACCCAGACAGTTTTTCCTTACGAGCAGTACTTC. Protein sequence: CASTQTVFPYEQYF.

This chain joins TRBV4-2 and TRBJ1-2; the D is unclear. Trimming pared 0 bases from V and 8 bases from J, leaving 10 bases between. The length of the CDR3 is 13 residues. The germline gives CDR1 LGHNA, CDR2 YNFKEQ. CDR3 region: CASSQEGREGYTF. The CDR3 DNA sequence: TGTGCCAGCAGCCAAGAGGGGAGGGAAGGCTACACCTTC.

This clone was observed a handful of times. The genes are TRBV9 and TRBJ1-5, with TRBD1 matching 8 bases. V lost 4 bases and J lost 7; bases outside the gene matches: 10. Germline V CDR1 and CDR2: SGDLS, YYNGEE. The CDR3 length is 15 residues. The CDR3 protein is CASSSHSGGGQPQHF. In DNA form, the CDR3 reads TGTGCCAGCAGCTCCCACTCAGGGGGCGGCCAGCCCCAGCATTTT.

Only one count was recorded for this clone. The chain couples TRBV3-1 (or the pseudogene TRBV3-2) to TRBJ2-7, with TRBD1 identical over 12 bases. Germline CDR1 is LGHDT and CDR2 is YNNKEL (reference sequence). Trimming cost V 1 base and J 5 bases; bases outside gene matches: 9. This CDR3 is built from 17 residues. CDR3: CASSQALRDRGLHEQYF. In nucleotides, the CDR3 is TGTGCCAGCAGCCAAGCCCTCCGGGACAGGGGGCTCCACGAGCAGTACTTC.

The table lists this clone with a few counts. The J gene is TRBJ2-1, the V gene TRBV25-1; TRBD2 matches at 13 bases. Germline V lookup: CDR1 MGHDK, CDR2 SYGVNS. The CDR3 is 16 amino acids. V dropped 6 bases and J dropped 3; count of bases not matched to a gene: 5. CDR3 loop: CASRGGLAGDYNEQFF. CDR3 coding DNA: TGTGCCAGCAGGGGAGGACTAGCGGGGGACTACAATGAGCAGTTCTTC.

V and J are TRBV11-2 and TRBJ2-7, with 7 bases fitting TRBD1. The CDR3 sequence is 13 residues long. J gave up 4 bases and V 4 bases, and 4 bases lay outside the gene matches. CDR1 and CDR2 (germline): SGHAT, FQNNGV. CDR3 residues: CASSYNRGYEQYF. Written as DNA, the CDR3 is TGTGCCAGCAGCTACAACAGGGGATACGAGCAGTACTTC.

This rearrangement joins TRBV3-1 (or the pseudogene TRBV3-2) to TRBJ2-1, with D unclear. Per the germline V gene, CDR1 is LGHDT and CDR2 is YNNKEL (reference sequence). The CDR3 runs 13 residues. Between the trimmed V and J ends, which lost 1 base and 10 bases, there was a span of 11 bases. The CDR3 sequence is CASSQGLRGEQFF. The DNA of the CDR3 is TGTGCCAGCAGCCAAGGCCTACGCGGCGAGCAGTTCTTC.

This clone is a singleton in its sample. The chain employs TRBV27 and TRBJ1-5; D unresolved. CDR3 length: 15 amino acids. Trimming took 6 bases from V and 0 from J, leaving 12 bases between them. Germline loops: CDR1 MNHEY, CDR2 SMNVEV (reference sequence). The DNA of the CDR3 is TGTGCCAGCAGCCTACAGCCAAATAGCAATCAGCCCCAGCATTTT. Protein sequence: CASSLQPNSNQPQHF.

This chain uses TRBV5-1 with TRBJ1-6, with D perhaps TRBD1 (5 bases). In germline, CDR1 is SGHRS, CDR2 YFSETQ. This CDR3 has 17 amino acids. The V gene lost 0 bases and the J gene lost 8 bases, with 18 bases spanning the gap. CDR3 sequence reads: CASSLAGGRPGDSPLHF. CDR3 nucleotides: TGCGCCAGCAGCTTGGCGGGGGGACGGCCTGGGGATTCACCCCTCCACTTT.

This clone showed up just a few times. Other DNA sequences in this sample translate to the same CDR3. V and J are TRBV18 and TRBJ1-1; no firm D call. CDR1 and CDR2 (germline): KGHSH, LQKENI. The CDR3 is made up of 13 amino acids. Trimming pared 3 bases from V and 1 base from J, leaving 6 bases between. The CDR3 region has the DNA TGTGCCAGCTCACCGGGCAGGAACACTGAAGCTTTCTTT. This sequence encodes CASSPGRNTEAFF.

The V call is TRBV20-1, the J call TRBJ1-3; the D gene is possibly TRBD1 (5 bases). The germline CDR1 and CDR2 sequences are DFQATT and SNEGSKA (reference sequence). This CDR3 spans 14 amino acids. V was shortened by 3 bases and J by 2 bases, with 11 bases between the two germline ends. The CDR3: CSASNGGAGNTIYF. Here the CDR3 DNA reads TGCAGTGCTAGTAACGGGGGAGCTGGAAACACCATATATTTT.

The genes are TRBV15 and TRBJ1-5, with TRBD1 as a possible D gene (5 bases). There are 17 residues in the CDR3. Germline lookup yields CDR1 LNHNV and CDR2 YYDKDF (reference sequence). Between the trimmed V and J ends, which lost 0 bases and 1 base, there was a span of 13 bases. The CDR3: CATSRDVQVASNQPQHF. CDR3 bases: TGTGCCACCAGCAGAGACGTACAGGTGGCAAGCAATCAGCCCCAGCATTTT.

This clone was observed a handful of times. The rearrangement links TRBV14 to TRBJ1-6; no reliable D call. This CDR3 has 14 amino acids. Germline V CDR1 and CDR2: SGHDN, FVKESK. Between the trimmed V and J ends, which lost 1 base and 7 bases, there was a span of 8 bases. DNA for the CDR3: TGTGCCAGCAGCCAAGTAGCAGACAATTCACCCCTCCACTTT. As protein: CASSQVADNSPLHF.

This clone was counted only a few times. This sequence joins TRBV9 and TRBJ2-3; 9 positions agree with TRBD1. The CDR3 runs to 15 residues. CDR1 is SGDLS, CDR2 YYNGEE, per germline. V shed 3 bases and J 6 bases; nucleotides not matched to a gene: 8. As DNA, the CDR3 is TGTGCCAGCAGCGAAGGGACAGGGTTTCGGGATACGCAGTATTTT. As protein: CASSEGTGFRDTQYF.

The V and J genes are TRBV7-3 and TRBJ1-5; D possibly corresponds to TRBD1 (5 bases). Germline V gene sequence: CDR1 SGHTA, CDR2 FQGTGA. CDR3 size: 15 residues. V lost 1 base and J 4 bases, leaving 11 bases between the germline ends. CDR3 amino acids: CASSLSPGSNQPQHF. The CDR3, as DNA: TGTGCCAGCAGCTTAAGTCCAGGGTCAAATCAGCCCCAGCATTTT.

The chain links TRBV12-3 or TRBV12-4 to TRBJ1-1; D ambiguous. CDR3 length equals 13 residues. The germline V and J ends were trimmed by 6 bases and 4 bases, with 12 bases remaining between them. CDR3 nucleotide sequence: TGTGCCAGCAGCCGCTTTGGAGGCACTGAAGCTTTCTTT. It codes for CASSRFGGTEAFF.